This T cell receptor (beta chain) was identified during a study of tumor-infiltrating lymphocytes in oesophageal squamous cell carcinoma. This clonotype appeared many times. After removal of 5 bases from V and 4 bases from J, the junction contained 6 bases not matched to a gene. This CDR3 is 15 amino acids long. Per germline, CDR1 LNHDA and CDR2 SQIVND (reference sequence). TCRdb fed the PCR reads into MiXCR, producing one record per CDR3 protein. There are about 24,000 distinct CDR3 sequences in the sample; 38% occur only once, and around a quarter lies in the top ten. Source material: esophageal tumor tissue. This clonotype was obtained from a male donor with esophageal squamous cell carcinoma. This chain connects TRBV19 to TRBJ2-1; 9 nucleotides line up with TRBD1. The chain's CDR3 is CASSLRDRVYNEQFF. In DNA, the CDR3 is TGTGCCAGTAGTTTAAGGGACAGGGTATACAATGAGCAGTTCTTC.